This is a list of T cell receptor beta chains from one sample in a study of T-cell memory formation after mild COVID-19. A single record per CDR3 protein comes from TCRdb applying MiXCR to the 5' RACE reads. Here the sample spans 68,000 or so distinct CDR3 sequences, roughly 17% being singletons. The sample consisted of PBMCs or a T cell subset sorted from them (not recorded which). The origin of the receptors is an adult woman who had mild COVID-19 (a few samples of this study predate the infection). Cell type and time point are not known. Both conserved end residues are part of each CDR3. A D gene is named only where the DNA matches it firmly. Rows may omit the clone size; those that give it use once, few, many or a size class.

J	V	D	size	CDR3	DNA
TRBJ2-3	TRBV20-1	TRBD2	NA	CSARELGGPTDTQYF	TGCAGTGCTAGAGAATTGGGAGGGCCCACAGATACGCAGTATTTT
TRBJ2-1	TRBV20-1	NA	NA	CSAEGLAWSSYNEQFF	TGCAGTGCCGAAGGGTTGGCCTGGAGCTCCTACAATGAGCAGTTCTTC
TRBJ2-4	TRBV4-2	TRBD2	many	CASSQDTSGGKNIQYF	TGTGCCAGCAGCCAAGATACTAGCGGGGGAAAAAACATTCAGTACTTC
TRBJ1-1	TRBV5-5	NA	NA	CASSLLGARNTEAFF	TGTGCCAGCAGCTTGCTGGGGGCAAGGAACACTGAAGCTTTCTTT
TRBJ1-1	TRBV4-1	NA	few	CASSQPQGRTEAFF	TGCGCCAGCAGCCAGCCCCAGGGTAGGACTGAAGCTTTCTTT
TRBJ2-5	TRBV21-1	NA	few	CASSKDWPLGPFQETQYF	TGTGCCAGCAGCAAAGACTGGCCCCTAGGTCCTTTTCAAGAGACCCAGTACTTC
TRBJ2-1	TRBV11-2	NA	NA	CASSPGGATPYNEQFF	TGTGCCAGCAGCCCAGGGGGGGCGACCCCCTACAATGAGCAGTTCTTC
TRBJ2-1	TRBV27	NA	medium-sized	CASSQYNEQFF	TGTGCCAGCAGTCAGTACAATGAGCAGTTCTTC
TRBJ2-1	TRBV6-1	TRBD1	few	CASSEKGASPYEQFF	TGTGCCAGCAGTGAAAAGGGGGCGAGTCCGTATGAGCAGTTCTTC
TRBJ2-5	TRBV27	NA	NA	CASSFLGIQETQYF	TGTGCCAGCAGTTTTCTGGGGATCCAAGAGACCCAGTACTTC
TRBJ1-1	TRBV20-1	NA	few	CSANLDTEAFF	TGCAGTGCTAACTTAGACACTGAAGCTTTCTTT
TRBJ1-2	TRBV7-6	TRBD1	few	CASSDRPGQGAGNYGYTF	TGTGCCAGCAGCGACCGCCCGGGACAGGGGGCTGGTAACTATGGCTACACCTTC
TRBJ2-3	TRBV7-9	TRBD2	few	CASSLAFGTSGDTQYF	TGTGCCAGCAGCTTAGCGTTTGGGACTAGCGGGGATACGCAGTATTTT
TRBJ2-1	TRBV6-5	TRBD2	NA	CASSYSLAGGSYNEQFF	TGTGCCAGCAGTTACTCACTAGCGGGGGGCTCCTACAATGAGCAGTTCTTC
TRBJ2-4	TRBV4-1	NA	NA	CASSQVKGLANIQYF	TGCGCCAGCAGCCAAGTAAAAGGTCTAGCAAACATTCAGTACTTC
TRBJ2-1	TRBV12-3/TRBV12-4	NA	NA	CASSSGDEQFF	TGTGCCAGCAGCTCCGGGGATGAGCAGTTCTTC
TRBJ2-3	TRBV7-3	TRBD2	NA	CASSLTSGPTDTQYF	TGTGCCAGCAGCTTAACTAGCGGGCCCACAGATACGCAGTATTTT
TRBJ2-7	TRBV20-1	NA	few	CSARGSRDYEQYF	TGCAGTGCTAGAGGATCCAGGGACTACGAGCAGTACTTC
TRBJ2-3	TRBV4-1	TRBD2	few	CASSHPRGGAGSTDTQYF	TGCGCCAGCAGCCATCCCCGGGGCGGAGCGGGGAGCACAGATACGCAGTATTTT
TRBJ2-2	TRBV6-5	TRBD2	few	CASKLAAYKHANTGELFF	TGTGCCAGCAAACTAGCGGCATACAAGCACGCGAACACCGGGGAGCTGTTTTTT
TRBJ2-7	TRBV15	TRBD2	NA	CATSRDGAGGGEQYF	TGTGCCACCAGCAGAGATGGTGCGGGAGGAGGGGAGCAGTACTTC
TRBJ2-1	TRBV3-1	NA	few	CASSQVLSDEQFF	TGTGCCAGCAGCCAAGTGTTGAGCGATGAGCAGTTCTTC
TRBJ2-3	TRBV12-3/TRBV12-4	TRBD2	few	CASSTSSSSSGTDTQYF	TGTGCCAGCTCGACCTCTTCCTCGTCTAGCGGGACCGATACGCAGTATTTT
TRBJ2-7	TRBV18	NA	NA	CASPRFDRDPYEQYF	TGTGCCAGCCCGCGGTTCGACAGAGATCCTTACGAGCAGTACTTC